These 6 T cell receptor beta chains were all obtained from the same sample, sequenced in a study of blood T cells in healthy people across ages. A second 7 to 11 cycle PCR used barcoded and J-beta primers. TCRdb fed the 5' RACE reads into MiXCR, producing one record per CDR3 protein. Of hundreds of thousands of distinct CDR3 sequences in the sample, 45% to 65% are singletons; the top ten hold over 35%. The sample was blood. Receptors were obtained from a man between 60 and 70 years old in good health.

CDR3 region: CASSLGYRESTEAFF. Here the CDR3 DNA reads TGCGCCAGCAGCTTGGGATACAGGGAAAGCACTGAAGCTTTCTTT. V gene TRBV5-1 combines with J gene TRBJ1-1, with TRBD1 as a possible D gene (6 bases). V lost 0 bases to trimming and J lost 4 bases, with 13 bases between them. In germline, CDR1 is SGHRS, CDR2 YFSETQ. The CDR3 runs to 15 residues.

On this clonotype: One end of the junction varies from germline; a read error may be responsible. V usage is TRBV10-3 and J usage is TRBJ2-1, with TRBD1 identical over 9 bases. The CDR3 is made up of 14 amino acids. From germline, CDR1 is ENHRY and CDR2 SYGVKD. Here the CDR3 reads CATSGGQGIGEQFF. DNA for the CDR3: TGTGCCACCAGTGGGGGACAGGGTATCGGTGAGCAGTTCTTC.

The CDR3 DNA sequence: TGCGCCAGCAGCCAAGATCTTGGGACAGGGAGGAGAGGCTACGAGCAGTACTTC. It yields the protein CASSQDLGTGRRGYEQYF. The chain uses TRBV4-1 and TRBJ2-7, with 9 nucleotides matching TRBD1. CDR1 and CDR2 from the germline V gene are MGHRA and YSYEKL. Trimming at V came to 0 bases and at J to 3 bases, leaving 12 bases not matched to a gene. This CDR3 comprises 18 residues.

This clonotype has a single count. The V and J genes are TRBV7-9 and TRBJ2-6; perhaps D is TRBD1 or TRBD2 (5 bases each). From germline, CDR1 is SEHNR and CDR2 FQNEAQ (reference sequence). The CDR3 spans 16 residues. The ends were cut back, 7 bases at V and 0 bases at J, with 13 bases in the middle. The CDR3 region is CASKRGWASGANVLTF. Here the CDR3 DNA reads TGTGCCAGCAAGAGGGGATGGGCCTCTGGGGCCAACGTCCTGACTTTC. Variable domain in full (rest from reference TRBV7-9 and TRBJ2-6): DTGVSQNPRHKITKRGQNVTFRCDPISEHNRLYWYRQTLGQGPEFLTYFQNEAQLEKSRLLSDRFSAERPKGSFSTLEIQRTEQGDSAMYLCASKRGWASGANVLTFGAGSRLTVL.

This clonotype was seen more than once but under ten times. Written as DNA, the CDR3 is TGTGCCAGCAGCCAGACACGGGGGGGCTACACCTTC. It is translated as CASSQTRGGYTF. The rearrangement uses TRBV3-1 and TRBJ1-2, with D possibly being TRBD1 (5 bases). The V and J ends lost 3 bases and 8 bases respectively, with 10 bases between them. Germline V lookup: CDR1 LGHDT, CDR2 YNNKEL (reference sequence). The CDR3 spans 12 residues.

This CDR3 reads CASSVELGIGGHNEQFF. The CDR3 DNA sequence: TGTGCCAGCAGCGTAGAGTTAGGGATTGGCGGCCACAATGAGCAGTTCTTC. The V call is TRBV9, the J call TRBJ2-1, with D hard to call. With 0 bases removed from V and 5 bases from J, the gap between germline ends came to 18 bases. Germline lookup yields CDR1 SGDLS and CDR2 YYNGEE. The CDR3 runs to 17 residues.